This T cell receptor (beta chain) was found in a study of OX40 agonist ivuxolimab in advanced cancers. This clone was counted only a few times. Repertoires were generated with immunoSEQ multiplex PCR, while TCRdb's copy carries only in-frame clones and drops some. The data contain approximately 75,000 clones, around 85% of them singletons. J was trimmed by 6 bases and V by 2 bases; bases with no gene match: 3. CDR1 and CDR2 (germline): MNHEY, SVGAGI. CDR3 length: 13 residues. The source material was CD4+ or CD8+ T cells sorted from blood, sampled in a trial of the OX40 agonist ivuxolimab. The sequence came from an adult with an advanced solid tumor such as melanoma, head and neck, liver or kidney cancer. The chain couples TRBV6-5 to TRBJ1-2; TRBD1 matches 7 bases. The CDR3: CASSYLGTDGYTF. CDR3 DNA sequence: TGTGCCAGCAGTTACCTGGGGACAGATGGCTACACCTTC.